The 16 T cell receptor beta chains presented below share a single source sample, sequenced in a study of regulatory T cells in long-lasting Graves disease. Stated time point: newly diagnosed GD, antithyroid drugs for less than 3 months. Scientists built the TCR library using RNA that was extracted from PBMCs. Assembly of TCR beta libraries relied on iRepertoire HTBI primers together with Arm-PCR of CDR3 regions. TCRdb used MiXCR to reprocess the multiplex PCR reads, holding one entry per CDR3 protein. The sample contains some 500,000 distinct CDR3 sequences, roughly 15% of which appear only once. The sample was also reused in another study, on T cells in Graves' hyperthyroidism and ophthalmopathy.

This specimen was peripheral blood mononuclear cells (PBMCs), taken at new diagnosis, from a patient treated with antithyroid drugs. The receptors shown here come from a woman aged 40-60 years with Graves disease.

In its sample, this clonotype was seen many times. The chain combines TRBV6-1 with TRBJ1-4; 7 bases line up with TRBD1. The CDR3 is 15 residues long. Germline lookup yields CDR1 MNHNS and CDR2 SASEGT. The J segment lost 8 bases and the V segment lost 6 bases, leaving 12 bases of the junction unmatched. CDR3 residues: CASRAVGQVEEKLFF. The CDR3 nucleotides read TGTGCCAGCAGGGCGGTCGGACAGGTTGAAGAAAAACTGTTTTTT.

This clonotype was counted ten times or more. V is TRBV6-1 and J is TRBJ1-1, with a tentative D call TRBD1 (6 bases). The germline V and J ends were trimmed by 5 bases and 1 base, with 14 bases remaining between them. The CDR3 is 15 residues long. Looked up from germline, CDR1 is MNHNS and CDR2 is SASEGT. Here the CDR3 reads CASSTSETGNTEAFF. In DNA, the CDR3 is TGTGCCAGCAGTACCTCCGAGACAGGGAACACTGAAGCTTTCTTT.

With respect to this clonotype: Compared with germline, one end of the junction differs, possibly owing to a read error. The CDR3 sequence: CASTIGGQVNEKLFF. In nucleotides, the CDR3 is TGTGCCAGTACTATAGGGGGGCAAGTTAATGAAAAACTGTTTTTT. The chain uses TRBV19 and TRBJ1-4; perhaps TRBD1 as D (6 bases). Germline values: CDR1 LNHDA, CDR2 SQIVND (reference sequence). The CDR3 totals 15 residues.

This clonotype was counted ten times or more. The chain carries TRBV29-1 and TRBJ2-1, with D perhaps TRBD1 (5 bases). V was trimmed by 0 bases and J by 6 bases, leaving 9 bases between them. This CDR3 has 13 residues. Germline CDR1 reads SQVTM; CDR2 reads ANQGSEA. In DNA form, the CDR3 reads TGCAGCGTTGAAGATCCCCAGGGCAATGAGCAGTTCTTC. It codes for CSVEDPQGNEQFF.

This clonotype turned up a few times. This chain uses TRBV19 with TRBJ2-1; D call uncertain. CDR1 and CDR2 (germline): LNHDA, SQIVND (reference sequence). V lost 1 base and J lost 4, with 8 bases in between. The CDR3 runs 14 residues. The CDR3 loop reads CASSIVEKYNEQFF. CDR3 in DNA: TGTGCCAGTAGTATAGTTGAGAAGTACAATGAGCAGTTCTTC.

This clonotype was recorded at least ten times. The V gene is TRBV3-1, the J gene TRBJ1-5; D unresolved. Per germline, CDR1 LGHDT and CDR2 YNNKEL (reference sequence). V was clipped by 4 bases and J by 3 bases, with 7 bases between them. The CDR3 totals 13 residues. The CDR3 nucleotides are TGTGCCAGCAGCCGGGATCACAATCAGCCCCAGCATTTT. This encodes CASSRDHNQPQHF.

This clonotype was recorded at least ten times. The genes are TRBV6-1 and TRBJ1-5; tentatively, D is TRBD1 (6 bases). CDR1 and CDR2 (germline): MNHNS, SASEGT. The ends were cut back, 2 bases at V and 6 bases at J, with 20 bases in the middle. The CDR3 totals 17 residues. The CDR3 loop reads CASSELRGQGLTQPQHF. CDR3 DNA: TGTGCCAGCAGTGAACTACGGGGGCAGGGTCTTACTCAGCCCCAGCATTTT.

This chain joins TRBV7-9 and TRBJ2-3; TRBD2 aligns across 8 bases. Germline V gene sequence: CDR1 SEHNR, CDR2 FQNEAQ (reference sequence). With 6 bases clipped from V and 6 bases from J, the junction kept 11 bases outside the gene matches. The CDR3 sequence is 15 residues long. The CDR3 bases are TGTGCCAGCAGGCTAGGCTCGGGGGGGCCGGATACGCAGTATTTT. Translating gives CASRLGSGGPDTQYF.

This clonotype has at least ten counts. CDR3: CATRAGGNTEAFF. DNA of the CDR3: TGTGCCACAAGGGCAGGGGGTAACACTGAAGCTTTCTTT. This chain connects TRBV12-3 or TRBV12-4 to TRBJ1-1; 7 bases match TRBD1. The V gene end was trimmed by 10 bases and the J gene end by 2 bases; junction bases not matched to a gene: 7. The CDR3 extends over 13 amino acids.

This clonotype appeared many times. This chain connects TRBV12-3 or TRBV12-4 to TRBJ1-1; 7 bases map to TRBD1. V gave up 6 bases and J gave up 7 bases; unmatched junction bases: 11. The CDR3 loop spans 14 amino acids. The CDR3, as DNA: TGTGCCAGCAGAGAAGGGGGCGCGGGAAGTGAAGCTTTCTTT. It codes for CASREGGAGSEAFF.

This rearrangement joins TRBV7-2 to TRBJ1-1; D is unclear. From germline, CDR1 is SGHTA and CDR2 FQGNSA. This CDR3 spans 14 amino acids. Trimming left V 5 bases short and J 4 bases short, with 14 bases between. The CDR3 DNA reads TGTGCCAGCAGCGCCGGGATGGGGATCACTGAAGCTTTCTTT. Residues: CASSAGMGITEAFF.

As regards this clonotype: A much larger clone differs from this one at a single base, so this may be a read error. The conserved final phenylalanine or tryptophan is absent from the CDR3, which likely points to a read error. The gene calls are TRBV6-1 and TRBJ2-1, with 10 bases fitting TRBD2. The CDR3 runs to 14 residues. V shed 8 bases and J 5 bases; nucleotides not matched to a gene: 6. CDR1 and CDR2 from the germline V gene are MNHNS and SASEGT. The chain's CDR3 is CASLSGGRDNEQFS. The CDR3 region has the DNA TGTGCCAGCCTTAGCGGGGGGCGAGACAATGAGCAGTTCTCC.

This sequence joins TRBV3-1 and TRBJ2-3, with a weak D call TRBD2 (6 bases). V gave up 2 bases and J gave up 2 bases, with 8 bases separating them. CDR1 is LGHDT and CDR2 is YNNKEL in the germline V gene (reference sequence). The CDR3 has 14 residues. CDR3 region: CASSQREITDTQYF. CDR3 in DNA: TGTGCCAGCAGCCAACGGGAGATCACAGATACGCAGTATTTT.

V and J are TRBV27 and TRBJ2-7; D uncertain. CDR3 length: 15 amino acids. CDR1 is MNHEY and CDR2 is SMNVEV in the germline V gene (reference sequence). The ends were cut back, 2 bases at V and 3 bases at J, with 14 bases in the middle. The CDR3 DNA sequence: TGTGCCAGCAGTTTACGGTATTCTATATTCTACGAGCAGTACTTC. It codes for CASSLRYSIFYEQYF.

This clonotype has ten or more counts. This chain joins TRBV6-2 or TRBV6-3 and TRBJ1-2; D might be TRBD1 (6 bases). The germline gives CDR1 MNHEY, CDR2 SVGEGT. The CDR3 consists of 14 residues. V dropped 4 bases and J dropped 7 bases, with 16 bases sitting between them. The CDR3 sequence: CASSSTGFSGGYTF. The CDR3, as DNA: TGTGCCAGCAGTTCAACAGGGTTTAGTGGTGGCTACACCTTC.

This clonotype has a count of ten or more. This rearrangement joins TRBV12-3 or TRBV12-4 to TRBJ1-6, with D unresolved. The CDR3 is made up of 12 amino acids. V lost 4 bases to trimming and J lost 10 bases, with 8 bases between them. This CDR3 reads CASSYPGSPLHF. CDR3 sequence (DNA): TGTGCCAGCAGTTACCCGGGCTCACCCCTCCACTTT.